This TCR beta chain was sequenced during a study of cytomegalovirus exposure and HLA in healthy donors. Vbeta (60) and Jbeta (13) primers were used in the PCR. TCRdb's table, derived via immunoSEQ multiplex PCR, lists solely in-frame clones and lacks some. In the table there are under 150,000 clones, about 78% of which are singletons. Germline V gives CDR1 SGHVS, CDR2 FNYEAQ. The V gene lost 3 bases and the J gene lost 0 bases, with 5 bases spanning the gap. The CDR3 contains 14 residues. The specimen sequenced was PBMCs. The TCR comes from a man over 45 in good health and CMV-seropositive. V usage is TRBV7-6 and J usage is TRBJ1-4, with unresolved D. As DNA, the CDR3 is TGTGCCAGCAGCTTGGCGGCAACTAATGAAAAACTGTTTTTT. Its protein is CASSLAATNEKLFF.